This TCR beta chain was sequenced during a study of cytotoxic CD8 clonotypes in ibrutinib-treated CLL. For the study at large: Following a median about twelve months of treatment, with a range of 6 to 36, response samples were taken. Study results and limitations: Rare overall, public clonotypes shrank or held steady under therapy.

The CDR3 spans 12 residues. Per the germline V gene, CDR1 is MNHEY and CDR2 is SVGAGI. Sequencing used immunoSEQ multiplex PCR; TCRdb keeps in-frame clones, though not all of them. Found here are about 250,000 clones, roughly 70% of them singletons; the top ten hold approximately 15%. Only one count was recorded for this clone. The antigen remains undetermined. The junction departs from germline at one end; a sequencing error may be responsible. The J gene is TRBJ2-7, the V gene TRBV6-5; D could derive from TRBD1 or TRBD2 (5 bases each). The sequencing used PBMCs, collected after 24 months of ibrutinib treatment. This receptor was taken from a human donor with chronic lymphocytic leukemia. CDR3 sequence: CASSLIPGPLHF. The CDR3, as DNA: TGTGCCAGCAGTTTAATCCCGGGACCTCTCCACTTC.